This T cell receptor (beta chain) came from a study of early T cells in non-severe SARS-CoV-2 infection. Study context: The input, bulk RNA from unsorted whole blood, was sequenced, and chains were unpaired.

Comment on this clonotype: Its antigen is not identified.

Study findings and constraints: VDJdb matching, biased toward anti-spike CD8 responses, missed private and CD4 specificities.

One entry per CDR3 protein, called by TCRdb with MiXCR from the 5' RACE reads. Here the sample spans some 70,000 distinct CDR3 sequences, about 10% being singletons. This CDR3 contains 15 residues. CDR1 is MGHRA and CDR2 is YSYEKL in the germline V gene. V was trimmed by 0 bases and J by 0 bases, leaving 5 bases between them. The origin of this receptor is an adult who was a healthcare worker with PCR-confirmed SARS-CoV-2 infection or an uninfected control (not recorded which). J is TRBJ1-4 and V is TRBV4-1, with D unclear. Input material: whole blood. The CDR3 protein is CASSQEVTTNEKLFF. The DNA of the CDR3 is TGCGCCAGCAGCCAAGAGGTGACAACTAATGAAAAACTGTTTTTT.